This T cell receptor beta chain was documented in a study of T cells in Graves' hyperthyroidism and ophthalmopathy. As regards this clonotype: Its antigen is as yet unknown.

The V end was cut by 7 bases, the J end by 2 bases, with 11 bases between. This CDR3 has 13 residues. Per germline, CDR1 MNHNS and CDR2 SASEGT. Study-wide results and limits: In blood, most of the thyroid clonotypes expanded above 0.001 were also present. Ophthalmopathy, as predicted by the model, came a median 6.5 months after the prediction.

Regions amplified from RNA transcripts were the TCR beta CDR3 regions. In the first-round RT-PCR of the TCR CDR3, the HTBI primer set was used. MiXCR, applied by TCRdb to the multiplex PCR reads, yields one record per CDR3 protein. The profile covers approximately 490,000 distinct CDR3 sequences, with under 25% appearing a single time and around 50% taken by the ten largest. On the basis of clinical symptoms, serum thyroxine and TRAb, thyroid ultrasound and orbital computed tomography, diagnoses were made. PBMCs were sourced from roughly 10 ml fresh peripheral blood. V and J are TRBV6-1 and TRBJ1-2, with D unclear. The origin of this receptor is a woman in her 70s with Graves' ophthalmopathy. The source material was blood. The DNA for the CDR3 is TGTGCCAGCAACCGGGTAGGAAACTATGGCTACACCTTC. Residues: CASNRVGNYGYTF.